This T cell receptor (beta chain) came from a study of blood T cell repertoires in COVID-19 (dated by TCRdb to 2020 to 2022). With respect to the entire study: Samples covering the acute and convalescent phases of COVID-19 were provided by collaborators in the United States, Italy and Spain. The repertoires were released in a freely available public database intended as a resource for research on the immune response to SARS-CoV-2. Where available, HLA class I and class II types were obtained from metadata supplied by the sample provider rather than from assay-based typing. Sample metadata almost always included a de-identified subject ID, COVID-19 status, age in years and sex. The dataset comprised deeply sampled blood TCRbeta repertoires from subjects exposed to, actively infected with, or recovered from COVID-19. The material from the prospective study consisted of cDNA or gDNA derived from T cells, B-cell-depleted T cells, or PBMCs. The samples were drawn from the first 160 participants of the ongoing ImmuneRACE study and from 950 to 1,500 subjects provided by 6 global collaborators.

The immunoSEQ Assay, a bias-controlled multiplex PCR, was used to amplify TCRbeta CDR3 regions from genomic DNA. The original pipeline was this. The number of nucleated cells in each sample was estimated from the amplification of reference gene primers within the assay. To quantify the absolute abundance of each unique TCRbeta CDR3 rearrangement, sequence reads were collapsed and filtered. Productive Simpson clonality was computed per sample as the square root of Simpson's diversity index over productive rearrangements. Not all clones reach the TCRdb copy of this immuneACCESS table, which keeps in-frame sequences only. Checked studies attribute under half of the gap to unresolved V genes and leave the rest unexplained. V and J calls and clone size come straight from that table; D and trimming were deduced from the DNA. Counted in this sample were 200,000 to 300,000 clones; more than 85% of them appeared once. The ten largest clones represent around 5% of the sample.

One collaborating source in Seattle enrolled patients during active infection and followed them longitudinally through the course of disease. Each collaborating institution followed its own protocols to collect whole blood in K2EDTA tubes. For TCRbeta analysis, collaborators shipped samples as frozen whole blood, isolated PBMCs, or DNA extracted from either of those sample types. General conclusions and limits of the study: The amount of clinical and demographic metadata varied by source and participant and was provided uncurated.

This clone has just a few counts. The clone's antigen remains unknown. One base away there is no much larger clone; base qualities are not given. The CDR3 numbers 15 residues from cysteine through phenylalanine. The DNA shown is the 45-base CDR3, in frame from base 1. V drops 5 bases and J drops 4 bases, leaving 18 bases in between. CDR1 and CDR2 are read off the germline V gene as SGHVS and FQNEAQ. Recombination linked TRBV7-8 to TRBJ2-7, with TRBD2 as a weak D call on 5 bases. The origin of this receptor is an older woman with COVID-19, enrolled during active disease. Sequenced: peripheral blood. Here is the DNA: TGTGCCAGCAGCGGTTCGGGGTTCAGCGCGTACGAGCAGTACTTC. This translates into CASSGSGFSAYEQYF.